A single sample is the source of the 21 T cell receptor beta chains below, sequenced in a study of blood T cell repertoires in COVID-19. The method was immunoSEQ multiplex PCR; TCRdb's version includes in-frame clones alone and lacks a portion of them. The table records about 170,000 clones, approximately 86% of them present only once. Sequencing input: peripheral blood. The source of these receptors is a woman of 80 years or more in a cohort sampled during active or convalescent COVID-19.

The chain couples TRBV24-1 to TRBJ2-3; perhaps TRBD1 as D (5 bases). Looked up from germline, CDR1 is KGHDR and CDR2 is SFDVKD. This CDR3 comprises 18 residues. With 6 bases removed from V and 1 base from J, the gap between germline ends came to 22 bases. CDR3 in amino acids: CATSPSPLQGVGTDTQYF. CDR3 coding DNA: TGTGCCACCAGTCCCTCTCCCCTCCAGGGTGTGGGCACAGATACGCAGTATTTT.

The chain uses TRBV18 and TRBJ1-1; no firm D call. The germline V gene encodes CDR1 KGHSH and CDR2 LQKENI. The CDR3 runs to 13 residues. With 4 bases removed from V and 1 base from J, the gap between germline ends came to 7 bases. As DNA, the CDR3 is TGTGCCAGCTCACAAGCCCAGAACACTGAAGCTTTCTTT. This encodes CASSQAQNTEAFF. The whole variable domain, remainder taken from reference TRBV18 and TRBJ1-1, is NAGVMQNPRHLVRRRGQEARLRCSPMKGHSHVYWYRQLPEEGLKFMVYLQKENIIDESGMPKERFSAEFPKEGPSILRIQQVVRGDSAAYFCASSQAQNTEAFFGQGTRLTVV.

This sequence joins TRBV10-3 and TRBJ2-2, with TRBD2 matching over 7 bases. With V trimmed by 7 bases and J by 6 bases, 11 bases remained unmatched. The CDR3 spans 15 residues. Germline V gene data show CDR1 as ENHRY and CDR2 as SYGVKD. The CDR3 sequence: CAITNSGTRAGELFF. CDR3 coding DNA: TGTGCCATCACAAACAGCGGGACGAGGGCCGGGGAGCTGTTTTTT.

This chain links TRBV24-1 with TRBJ2-1, with 14 bases that match TRBD2. Germline V lookup: CDR1 KGHDR, CDR2 SFDVKD. The CDR3 loop spans 14 amino acids. V lost 7 bases, J lost 5 bases, and 0 bases stayed unmatched. The CDR3 DNA is TGTGCCACCAGGGGACTAGCGGGAGACAATGAGCAGTTCTTC. This codes for CATRGLAGDNEQFF.

The V and J genes are TRBV9 and TRBJ2-1, with a possible D match to TRBD2 (7 bases). This CDR3 spans 16 amino acids. V shed 3 bases and J shed 7 bases, with 20 bases lying between them. Germline V gene data show CDR1 as SGDLS and CDR2 as YYNGEE. This CDR3 is CASSAVAGALLNEQFF. The CDR3, as DNA: TGTGCCAGCAGCGCAGTGGCGGGGGCCCTCTTAAATGAGCAGTTCTTC.

This clone was observed once. This chain uses TRBV30 with TRBJ1-1; 11 positions agree with TRBD1. The germline gives CDR1 GTSNPN, CDR2 SVGIG (reference sequence). This CDR3 is 14 amino acids long. Trimming at V came to 3 bases and at J to 4 bases, leaving 4 bases not matched to a gene. The CDR3 DNA sequence: TGTGCCTGGAGGACCGGGACAGGGGGCACTGAAGCTTTCTTT. It translates to CAWRTGTGGTEAFF.

This clone was seen a single time. V and J are TRBV7-6 and TRBJ2-2, with 7 bases aligning to TRBD1. The CDR3 spans 17 residues. Germline CDR1 and CDR2: SGHVS and FNYEAQ. V lost 0 bases and J lost 4; bases outside the gene matches: 8. Here the CDR3 DNA reads TGTGCCAGCAGCTTAGCTCTTGACAGGGAGATCACCGGGGAGCTGTTTTTT. This codes for CASSLALDREITGELFF.

J is TRBJ1-5 and V is TRBV28, with D possibly matching TRBD1 (5 bases). Germline V gene sequence: CDR1 MDHEN, CDR2 SYDVKM. The CDR3 consists of 11 residues. Trimming cost V 2 bases and J 15 bases, with 11 bases left between them. DNA of the CDR3: TGTGCCAGCAGTTTACGCAGGGTCTGGCATTTT. As protein: CASSLRRVWHF. The full variable domain, rest sourced from reference TRBV28 and TRBJ1-5, is DVKVTQSSRYLVKRTGEKVFLECVQDMDHENMFWYRQDPGLGLRLIYFSYDVKMKEKGDIPEGYSVSREKKERFSLILESASTNQTSMYLCASSLRRVWHFGDGTRLSIL.

The genes are TRBV28 and TRBJ2-4; 14 bases line up with TRBD2. This CDR3 is 20 amino acids long. Unmatched junction bases numbered 13, after V lost 6 bases and J lost 0 bases. From germline, CDR1 is MDHEN and CDR2 SYDVKM. CDR3 loop: CASSGGLAGELGIAKNIQYF. In DNA, the CDR3 is TGTGCCAGCAGCGGGGGACTAGCGGGGGAGCTAGGGATAGCCAAAAACATTCAGTACTTC. The whole variable domain, filled in from reference TRBV28 and TRBJ2-4, reads DVKVTQSSRYLVKRTGEKVFLECVQDMDHENMFWYRQDPGLGLRLIYFSYDVKMKEKGDIPEGYSVSREKKERFSLILESASTNQTSMYLCASSGGLAGELGIAKNIQYFGAGTRLSVL.

This chain links TRBV2 with TRBJ1-2; 7 bases agree with TRBD1. The CDR3 spans 14 residues. Germline CDR1 and CDR2: SNHLY and FYNNEI. Trimming cost V 7 bases and J 5 bases; bases outside gene matches: 10. The CDR3 protein is CASIPGQEAYGYTF. CDR3 DNA sequence: TGTGCCAGCATACCTGGACAGGAGGCATATGGCTACACCTTC.

The chain joins TRBV7-2 to TRBJ1-5, with 9 bases aligning to TRBD1. CDR3 length: 14 amino acids. The germline V gene has CDR1 SGHTA and CDR2 FQGNSA. Unmatched junction bases numbered 3, after V lost 3 bases and J lost 6 bases. CDR3 nucleotides: TGTGCCAGCAGCTTCGACAGGGGGTCTCAGCCCCAGCATTTT. It is translated as CASSFDRGSQPQHF.

The V gene is TRBV3-1 (or the pseudogene TRBV3-2), the J gene TRBJ1-2, with 7 bases identical to TRBD1. V lost 3 bases and J lost 6; bases outside the gene matches: 13. This CDR3 spans 16 amino acids. Germline V gene data show CDR1 as LGHDT and CDR2 as YNNKEL (reference sequence). CDR3 sequence (DNA): TGTGCCAGCAGCCAGCAGGGGGGCCCCTCATCGAATGGCTACACCTTC. Translating it yields CASSQQGGPSSNGYTF.

V gene TRBV12-3 or TRBV12-4 combines with J gene TRBJ1-2; TRBD1 matches 7 bases. V dropped 5 bases and J dropped 7; count of bases not matched to a gene: 4. This CDR3 contains 12 residues. This CDR3 is CASSMGQIGYTF. The CDR3 DNA sequence: TGTGCCAGCAGTATGGGACAGATTGGCTACACCTTC.

The V and J genes are TRBV11-2 and TRBJ1-1, with D maybe TRBD1 (6 bases). Per germline, CDR1 SGHAT and CDR2 FQNNGV. The V and J ends lost 5 bases and 0 bases respectively, with 22 bases between them. This CDR3 is 18 amino acids long. CDR3 nucleotide sequence: TGTGCCAGCAGCCCAAGGACAGTTGTAAACAAAGTGAACACTGAAGCTTTCTTT. Residues: CASSPRTVVNKVNTEAFF. The variable domain in full, with the rest retrieved from reference TRBV11-2 and TRBJ1-1, is EAGVAQSPRYKIIEKRQSVAFWCNPISGHATLYWYQQILGQGPKLLIQFQNNGVVDDSQLPKDRFSAERLKGVDSTLKIQPAKLEDSAVYLCASSPRTVVNKVNTEAFFGQGTRLTVV.

V is TRBV2 and J is TRBJ2-1; 9 positions agree with TRBD2. The CDR3 sequence is 18 residues long. Germline lookup yields CDR1 SNHLY and CDR2 FYNNEI. Trimming removed 7 bases from V and 1 base from J; junction bases left unmatched: 14. The CDR3 nucleotides are TGTGCCAGCATTAGTCCCCTACTAGCGGGCAAGTCCTACAATGAGCAGTTCTTC. As protein: CASISPLLAGKSYNEQFF.

This chain links TRBV5-6 with TRBJ2-1, with 10 bases matching TRBD1. The germline gives CDR1 SGHDT, CDR2 YYEEEE. This CDR3 is 18 amino acids long. Trimming cost V 0 bases and J 4 bases; bases outside gene matches: 10. In DNA form, the CDR3 reads TGTGCCAGCAGCTTGGCCGGGACAGGGGACTCCTTTTACAATGAGCAGTTCTTC. It codes for CASSLAGTGDSFYNEQFF.

This clone was seen once. V is TRBV5-4 and J is TRBJ1-1, with D uncertain. In germline, CDR1 is SGHNT, CDR2 YYREEE (reference sequence). CDR3 size: 11 residues. Trimming took 0 bases from V and 7 from J, leaving 4 bases between them. In DNA form, the CDR3 reads TGTGCCAGCAGCTTGGATTATGAAGCTTTCTTT. Amino acids: CASSLDYEAFF.

The CDR3 DNA reads TGTGCCAGCAGTAGAGTACAGGGACCCACAGGTGAAAAACTGTTTTTT. Residues: CASSRVQGPTGEKLFF. The rearrangement uses TRBV9 and TRBJ1-4; TRBD1 is a possible D gene (6 bases). CDR1 and CDR2 from the germline V gene are SGDLS and YYNGEE. The CDR3 covers 16 residues. The germline V and J ends were trimmed by 5 bases and 7 bases, with 21 bases remaining between them. Variable domain in full (rest from reference TRBV9 and TRBJ1-4): DSGVTQTPKHLITATGQRVTLRCSPRSGDLSVYWYQQSLDQGLQFLIQYYNGEERAKGNILERFSAQQFPDLHSELNLSSLELGDSALYFCASSRVQGPTGEKLFFGSGTQLSVL.

This chain connects TRBV7-9 to TRBJ1-1; D call uncertain. Germline values: CDR1 SEHNR, CDR2 FQNEAQ (reference sequence). V was trimmed by 2 bases and J by 4 bases, leaving 17 bases between them. This CDR3 region has 16 residues. CDR3: CASSLSSGSGGTEAFF. CDR3 nucleotides: TGTGCCAGCAGCTTATCATCGGGGAGTGGCGGCACTGAAGCTTTCTTT.

The J gene is TRBJ1-2, the V gene TRBV30, with D unclear. V was shortened by 4 bases and J by 8 bases, with 20 bases between the two germline ends. This CDR3 is built from 14 residues. Germline loops: CDR1 GTSNPN, CDR2 SVGIG (reference sequence). This CDR3 is CAWNSDFITDGYTF. The CDR3 coding sequence is TGTGCCTGGAATTCGGACTTCATCACGGACGGCTACACCTTC. Full variable domain (outside the CDR3, taken from reference TRBV30 and TRBJ1-2): SQTIHQWPATLVQPVGSPLSLECTVEGTSNPNLYWYRQAAGRGLQLLFYSVGIGQISSEVPQNLSASRPQDRQFILSSKKLLLSDSGFYLCAWNSDFITDGYTFGSGTRLTVV.

The V call is TRBV5-1, the J call TRBJ1-5; no reliable D call. This CDR3 has 13 residues. Trimming stripped 5 bases from V and 4 bases from J, with 10 bases between. Per the germline V gene, CDR1 is SGHRS and CDR2 is YFSETQ. The CDR3 nucleotides read TGCGCCAGCAGAATTGACATAAATCAGCCCCAGCATTTT. Translating it yields CASRIDINQPQHF.